This T cell receptor beta chain emerged from a study of blood T cell repertoires in COVID-19. In the study overall: Sites across the United States, Italy and Spain contributed samples from acute and convalescent COVID-19. T cells, B-cell-depleted T cells, or PBMCs supplied cDNA or gDNA.

One Seattle source followed patients from active infection through their disease course. As originally analysed: For nucleated cells, counts were estimated from reference gene primer amplification. Assay used: immunoSEQ multiplex PCR; TCRdb lists only in-frame clones, some missing. The V and J calls and the clone size are those of that table, but D and trimming were determined from the DNA. The table records roughly 68,000 clones, about 90% of them present only once. This CDR3 has 15 amino acids. Trimming at V came to 2 bases and at J to 3 bases, leaving 2 bases not matched to a gene. CDR1 and CDR2 from the germline V gene are MGHRA and YSYEKL.

The sequence came from a man over 45 with COVID-19, enrolled during active disease. Sequenced material: peripheral blood. The chain recombines TRBV4-1 with TRBJ2-7; 12 bases map to TRBD2. This chain's CDR3 is CASSQPTSGSYEQYF. The DNA of the CDR3 is TGCGCCAGCAGCCAACCGACTAGCGGGAGCTACGAGCAGTACTTC.